This T cell receptor (beta chain) originates from a study of HIV-infected patients and healthy controls. By frequency in the sample, this clonotype is medium-sized. The antigen is undetermined. The CDR3 extends over 14 amino acids. Trimming took off 1 base at V and 0 bases at J, with 6 bases between the two ends. The germline V gene encodes CDR1 KGHSH and CDR2 LQKENI. Whole blood was used without fractionation, so all unsorted peripheral T cells were included. About 480 ng RNA was reverse transcribed with alpha and beta constant-region primers. Using multiplexing indices, alpha and beta chain libraries were generated apart by chain-specific third strand synthesis. The cDNA received a 5' RACE adapter containing a random hexamer plus an SP2 sequencing primer site. TCRdb fed the 5' RACE reads into MiXCR, producing one record per CDR3 protein. The sample lists 8,500 to 11,000 distinct CDR3 sequences, less than 9.5% seen once, with 3.5% in the top ten.

Study-wide points: Healthy controls carried many MAIT alpha-chain CDR3s, while HIV+ repertoires had few. Eight alpha and eight beta V genes differed significantly in mean usage between HIV-infected patients and controls.

The sequenced sample was blood. V usage is TRBV18 and J usage is TRBJ1-1; D is possibly TRBD1 (6 bases). The sequence was obtained from an adult in good health. The CDR3 protein is CASSPQGVNTEAFF. DNA for the CDR3: TGTGCCAGCTCACCACAGGGGGTGAACACTGAAGCTTTCTTT. Together with reference TRBV18 and TRBJ1-1, the CDR3 gives the full variable domain: NAGVMQNPRHLVRRRGQEARLRCSPMKGHSHVYWYRQLPEEGLKFMVYLQKENIIDESGMPKERFSAEFPKEGPSILRIQQVVRGDSAAYFCASSPQGVNTEAFFGQGTRLTVV.